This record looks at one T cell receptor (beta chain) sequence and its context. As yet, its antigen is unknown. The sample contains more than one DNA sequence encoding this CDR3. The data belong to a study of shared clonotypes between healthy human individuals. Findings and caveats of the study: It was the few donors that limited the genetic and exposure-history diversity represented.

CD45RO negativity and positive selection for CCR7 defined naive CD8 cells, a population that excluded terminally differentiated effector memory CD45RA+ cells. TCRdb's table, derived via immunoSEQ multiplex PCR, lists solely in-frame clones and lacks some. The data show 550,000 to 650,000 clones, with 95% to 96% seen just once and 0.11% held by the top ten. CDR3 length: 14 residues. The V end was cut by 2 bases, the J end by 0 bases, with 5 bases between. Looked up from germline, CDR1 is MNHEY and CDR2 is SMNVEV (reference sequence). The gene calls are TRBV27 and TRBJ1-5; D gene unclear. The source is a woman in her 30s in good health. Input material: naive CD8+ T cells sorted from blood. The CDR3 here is CASSLRSSNQPQHF. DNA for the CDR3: TGTGCCAGCAGTTTAAGAAGTAGCAATCAGCCCCAGCATTTT.